A single sample is the source of the 15 T cell receptor beta chains below, sequenced in a study of identical twins. Using its own MiXCR run on the 5' RACE reads, TCRdb lists one record per CDR3 protein. The profile shows 500,000 to 650,000 distinct CDR3 sequences, roughly 7.2% of them singletons. Separately, the same data were catalogued under a study of yellow fever vaccine responses in identical twins.

The sequencing sample was made of PBMCs. These receptor sequences come from a woman younger than 30 in good health.

This clonotype was detected ten times or more. The rearrangement links TRBV5-1 to TRBJ2-7; possible D gene TRBD1, 5 bases. CDR1 SGHRS and CDR2 YFSETQ come from the germline V gene. With 4 bases removed from V and 1 base from J, the gap between germline ends came to 12 bases. The CDR3 consists of 14 residues. CDR3 region: CASSPGHLSYEQYF. CDR3 nucleotides: TGCGCCAGCAGCCCTGGACACCTTTCCTACGAGCAGTACTTC.

This clonotype has just a few counts. The chain carries TRBV12-3 or TRBV12-4 and TRBJ1-4, with D unresolved. V was clipped by 6 bases and J by 8 bases, with 19 bases between them. The CDR3 has 15 residues. For the CDR3, the DNA is TGTGCCAGCAGCCCATCGAGGCTAATATCGGAAAAACTGTTTTTT. Encoded protein: CASSPSRLISEKLFF.

This clonotype showed up just a few times. This chain links TRBV7-9 with TRBJ2-5, with TRBD1 identical over 9 bases. Trimming cost V 5 bases and J 4 bases; bases outside gene matches: 11. The CDR3 extends over 16 amino acids. CDR1 is SEHNR, CDR2 FQNEAQ, per germline (reference sequence). The CDR3 spells CASSPQTGGARETQYF. In DNA form, the CDR3 reads TGTGCCAGCAGCCCGCAGACAGGGGGGGCAAGAGAGACCCAGTACTTC.

There are many counts of this clonotype. J is TRBJ2-3 and V is TRBV11-2; perhaps TRBD2 as D (6 bases). Germline V lookup: CDR1 SGHAT, CDR2 FQNNGV. The V and J ends lost 4 bases and 2 bases respectively, with 10 bases between them. CDR3 length: 14 amino acids. The chain's CDR3 is CASSSAGYTDTQYF. The CDR3 coding sequence is TGTGCCAGCAGCTCCGCGGGATACACAGATACGCAGTATTTT.

The chain links TRBV15 to TRBJ2-7; 10 nucleotides align to TRBD2. The CDR3 consists of 15 residues. The V gene's germline CDR1 is LNHNV and CDR2 YYDKDF (reference sequence). Trimming cost V 2 bases and J 4 bases; bases outside gene matches: 5. The CDR3 coding sequence is TGTGCCACCAGCAGATTACTAGCGGGGAATTACGAGCAGTACTTC. Protein: CATSRLLAGNYEQYF.

The chain combines TRBV20-1 with TRBJ1-2; D gene ambiguous. Germline CDR1 and CDR2: DFQATT and SNEGSKA (reference sequence). V lost 5 bases, J lost 2 bases, and 12 bases lay in between. The CDR3 runs 13 residues. The DNA of the CDR3 is TGCAGTGCTGGGCTGGCAGAGAACTATGGCTACACCTTC. Residues: CSAGLAENYGYTF.

The table lists this clonotype with a few counts. The rearrangement uses TRBV11-1 and TRBJ1-1, with TRBD1 as a possible D gene (6 bases). Germline CDR1 reads SGHAT; CDR2 reads FQDESV (reference sequence). The CDR3 runs 15 residues. V was clipped by 2 bases and J by 5 bases, with 15 bases between them. CDR3 DNA sequence: TGTGCCAGCAGCTTATCCACAGGGTTTTTAACTGAAGCTTTCTTT. It encodes CASSLSTGFLTEAFF. Looking up the rest from reference TRBV11-1 and TRBJ1-1 gives the full variable domain: EAEVAQSPRYKITEKSQAVAFWCDPISGHATLYWYRQILGQGPELLVQFQDESVVDDSQLPKDRFSAERLKGVDSTLKIQPAELGDSAMYLCASSLSTGFLTEAFFGQGTRLTVV.

The V and J genes are TRBV6-4 and TRBJ2-1; 8 positions match TRBD2. The CDR3 sequence is 16 residues long. The germline V gene has CDR1 MRHNA and CDR2 SNTAGT. Germline trimming cut 4 bases from V and 5 bases from J; bases unmatched to any gene: 10. The CDR3 DNA sequence: TGTGCCAGCAGTGTTGACTGGCGGGGGGTAAACAATGAGCAGTTCTTC. Its protein is CASSVDWRGVNNEQFF.

There are a few counts of this clonotype. V gene TRBV24-1 combines with J gene TRBJ2-1; D gene unclear. CDR3 size: 17 residues. In germline, CDR1 is KGHDR, CDR2 SFDVKD. V shed 2 bases and J shed 0 bases, with 13 bases lying between them. The chain's CDR3 is CATSDSFGPGSYNEQFF. CDR3 DNA sequence: TGTGCCACCAGTGATTCTTTTGGGCCAGGCTCCTACAATGAGCAGTTCTTC.

This clonotype was observed at least ten times. This rearrangement joins TRBV12-3 or TRBV12-4 to TRBJ2-5; D remains ambiguous. The CDR3 is 15 amino acids. V lost 6 bases and J lost 6, with 20 bases in between. This CDR3 is CASSSNSTSKKTQYF. The CDR3 nucleotides are TGTGCCAGCAGCTCAAACTCGACTTCGAAAAAGACCCAGTACTTC.

This clonotype was observed a handful of times. The chain links TRBV14 to TRBJ2-5; D is undetermined. CDR1 is SGHDN and CDR2 is FVKESK in the germline V gene. CDR3 length: 15 residues. Trimming took 0 bases from V and 3 from J, leaving 11 bases between them. The CDR3 sequence is CASSQEKREEETQYF. The CDR3 DNA reads TGTGCCAGCAGCCAAGAGAAAAGGGAAGAAGAGACCCAGTACTTC.

The table lists this clonotype with a few counts. The rearrangement links TRBV10-3 to TRBJ1-6; 10 nucleotides match TRBD1. V gave up 11 bases and J gave up 4 bases; unmatched junction bases: 5. Looked up from germline, CDR1 is ENHRY and CDR2 is SYGVKD. The length of the CDR3 is 14 residues. In DNA, the CDR3 is TGTGCCGCGGGACAGGGGAATTATAATTCACCCCTCCACTTT. This encodes CAAGQGNYNSPLHF.

Ten or more counts support this clonotype. V usage is TRBV6-6 and J usage is TRBJ1-1, with D uncertain. V gave up 8 bases and J gave up 4 bases, with 11 bases separating them. The V gene's germline CDR1 is MNHNY and CDR2 SVGAGI (reference sequence). The CDR3 covers 12 residues. As DNA, the CDR3 is TGTGCCAGCGGGCGGGAGGGCACTGAAGCTTTCTTT. Translated: CASGREGTEAFF.

This rearrangement joins TRBV20-1 to TRBJ2-1, with D hard to call. Trimming left V 3 bases short and J 3 bases short, with 9 bases between. Germline assignment: CDR1 DFQATT and CDR2 SNEGSKA (reference sequence). The CDR3 loop spans 13 amino acids. The CDR3 DNA reads TGCAGTGCTAGGGACCCCCTCTACAATGAGCAGTTCTTC. As protein: CSARDPLYNEQFF.

This clonotype was observed at least ten times. The rearrangement links TRBV20-1 to TRBJ2-1, with 9 bases identical to TRBD1. Trimming removed 8 bases from V and 8 bases from J; junction bases left unmatched: 13. The CDR3 consists of 14 residues. Per the germline V gene, CDR1 is DFQATT and CDR2 is SNEGSKA (reference sequence). CDR3 nucleotide sequence: TGCAGTCCCCTCCCGGGACAGGGTTTGTATGAGCAGTTCTTC. It translates to CSPLPGQGLYEQFF.